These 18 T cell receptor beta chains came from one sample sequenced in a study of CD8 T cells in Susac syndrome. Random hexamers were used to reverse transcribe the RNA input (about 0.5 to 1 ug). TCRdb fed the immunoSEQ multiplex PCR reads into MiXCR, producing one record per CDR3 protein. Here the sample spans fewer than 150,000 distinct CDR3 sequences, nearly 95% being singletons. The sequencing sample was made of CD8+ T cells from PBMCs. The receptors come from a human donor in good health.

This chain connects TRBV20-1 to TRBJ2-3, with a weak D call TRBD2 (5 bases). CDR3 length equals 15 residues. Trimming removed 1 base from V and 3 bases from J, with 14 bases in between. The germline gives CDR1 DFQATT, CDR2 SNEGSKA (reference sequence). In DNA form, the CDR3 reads TGCAGTGCTAGAGGTGTGGGAGTCGGTACAGATACGCAGTATTTT. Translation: CSARGVGVGTDTQYF.

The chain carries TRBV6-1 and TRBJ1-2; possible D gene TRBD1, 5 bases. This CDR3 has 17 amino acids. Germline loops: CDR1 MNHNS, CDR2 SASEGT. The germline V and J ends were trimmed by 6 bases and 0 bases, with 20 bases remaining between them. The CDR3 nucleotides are TGTGCCAGCAGCCTCCTCGACAGCGCCGTTTCTAACTATGGCTACACCTTC. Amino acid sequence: CASSLLDSAVSNYGYTF.

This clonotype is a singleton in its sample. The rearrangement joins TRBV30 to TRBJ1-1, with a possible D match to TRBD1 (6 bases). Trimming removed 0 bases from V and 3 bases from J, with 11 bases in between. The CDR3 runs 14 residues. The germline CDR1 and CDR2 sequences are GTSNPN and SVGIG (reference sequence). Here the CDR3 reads CAWSVGGRYTEAFF. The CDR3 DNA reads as TGTGCCTGGAGTGTAGGGGGACGGTACACTGAAGCTTTCTTT. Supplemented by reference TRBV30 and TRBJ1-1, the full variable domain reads SQTIHQWPATLVQPVGSPLSLECTVEGTSNPNLYWYRQAAGRGLQLLFYSVGIGQISSEVPQNLSASRPQDRQFILSSKKLLLSDSGFYLCAWSVGGRYTEAFFGQGTRLTVV.

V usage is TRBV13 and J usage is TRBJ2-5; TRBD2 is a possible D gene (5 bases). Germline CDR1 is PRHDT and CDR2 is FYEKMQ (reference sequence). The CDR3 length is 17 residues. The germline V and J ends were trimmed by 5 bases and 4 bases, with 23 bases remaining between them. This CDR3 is CASSLYSPGYRTETQYF. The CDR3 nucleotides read TGTGCCAGCAGCCTATACAGTCCGGGGTACAGAACAGAGACCCAGTACTTC.

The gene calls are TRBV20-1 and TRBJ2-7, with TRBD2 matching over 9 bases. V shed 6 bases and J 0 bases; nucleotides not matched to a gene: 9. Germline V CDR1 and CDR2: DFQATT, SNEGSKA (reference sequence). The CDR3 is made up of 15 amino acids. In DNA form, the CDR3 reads TGCAGTGCAATTTCGACTAGCGGAATCTCCTACGAGCAGTACTTC. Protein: CSAISTSGISYEQYF.

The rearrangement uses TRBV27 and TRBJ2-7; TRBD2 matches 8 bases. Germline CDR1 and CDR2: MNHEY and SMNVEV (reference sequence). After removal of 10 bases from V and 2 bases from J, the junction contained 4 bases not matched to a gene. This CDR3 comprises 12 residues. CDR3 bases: TGTGCCACCGGGACTAGTGCCTACGAGCAGTACTTC. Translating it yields CATGTSAYEQYF.

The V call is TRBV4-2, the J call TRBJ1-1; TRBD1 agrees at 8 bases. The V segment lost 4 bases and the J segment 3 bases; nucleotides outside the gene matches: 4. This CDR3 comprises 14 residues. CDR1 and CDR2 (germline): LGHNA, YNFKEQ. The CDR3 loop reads CASSRTGGYTEAFF. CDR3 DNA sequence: TGTGCCAGCAGCCGAACAGGGGGTTACACTGAAGCTTTCTTT.

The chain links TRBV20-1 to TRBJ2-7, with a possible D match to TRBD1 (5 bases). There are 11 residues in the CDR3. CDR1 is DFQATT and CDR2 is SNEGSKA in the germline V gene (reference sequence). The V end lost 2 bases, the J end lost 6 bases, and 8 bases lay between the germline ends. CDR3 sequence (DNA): TGCAGTGCTAGACCAGGGCTCGAGCAGTACTTC. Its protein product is CSARPGLEQYF.

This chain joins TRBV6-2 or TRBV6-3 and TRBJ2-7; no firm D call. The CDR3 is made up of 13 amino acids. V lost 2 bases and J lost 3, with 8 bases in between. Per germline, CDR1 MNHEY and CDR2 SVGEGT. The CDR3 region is CASSYHSLYEQYF. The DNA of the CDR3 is TGTGCCAGCAGTTACCATTCGCTCTACGAGCAGTACTTC.

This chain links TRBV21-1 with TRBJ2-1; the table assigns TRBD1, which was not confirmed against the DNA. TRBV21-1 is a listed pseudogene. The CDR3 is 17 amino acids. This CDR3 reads CASSKVPRGGGGNEQFF. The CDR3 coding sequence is TGTGCCAGCAGCAAAGTCCCGAGAGGGGGAGGCGGGAATGAGCAGTTCTTC.

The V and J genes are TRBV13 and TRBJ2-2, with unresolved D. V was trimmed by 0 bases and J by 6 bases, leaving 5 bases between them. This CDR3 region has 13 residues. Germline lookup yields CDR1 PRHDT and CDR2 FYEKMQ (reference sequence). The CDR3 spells CASSLGPPGELFF. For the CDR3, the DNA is TGTGCCAGCAGCTTAGGACCCCCCGGGGAGCTGTTTTTT.

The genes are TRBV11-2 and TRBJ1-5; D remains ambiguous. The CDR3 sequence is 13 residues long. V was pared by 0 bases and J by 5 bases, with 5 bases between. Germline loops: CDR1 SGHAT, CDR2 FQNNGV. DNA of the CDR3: TGTGCCAGCAGCTTAGAACTAGATCAGCCCCAGCATTTT. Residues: CASSLELDQPQHF.

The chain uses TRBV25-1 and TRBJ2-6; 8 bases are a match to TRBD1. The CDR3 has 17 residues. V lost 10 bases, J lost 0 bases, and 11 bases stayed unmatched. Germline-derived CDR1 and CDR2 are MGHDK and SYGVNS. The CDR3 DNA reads TGTGCCAACCTATCGACAGGGGACTTCTCTGGGGCCAACGTCCTGACTTTC. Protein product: CANLSTGDFSGANVLTF.

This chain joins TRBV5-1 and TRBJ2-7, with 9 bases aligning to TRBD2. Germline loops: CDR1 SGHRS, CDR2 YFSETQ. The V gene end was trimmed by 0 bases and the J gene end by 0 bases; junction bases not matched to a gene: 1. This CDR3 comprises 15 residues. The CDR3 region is CASSLGTSDSYEQYF. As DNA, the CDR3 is TGCGCCAGCAGCTTGGGGACTAGCGACTCCTACGAGCAGTACTTC.

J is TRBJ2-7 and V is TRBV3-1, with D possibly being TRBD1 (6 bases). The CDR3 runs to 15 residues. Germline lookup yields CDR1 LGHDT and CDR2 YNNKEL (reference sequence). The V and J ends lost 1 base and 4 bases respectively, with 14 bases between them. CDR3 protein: CASSQGWEQGYEQYF. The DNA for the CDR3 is TGTGCCAGCAGCCAAGGCTGGGAACAGGGATACGAGCAGTACTTC.

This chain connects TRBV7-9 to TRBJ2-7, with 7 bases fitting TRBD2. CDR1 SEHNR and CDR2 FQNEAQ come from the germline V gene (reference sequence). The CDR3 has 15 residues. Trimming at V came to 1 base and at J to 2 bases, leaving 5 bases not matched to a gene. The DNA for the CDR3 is TGTGCCAGCAGCTTAGTCACGGGAGGTCCCTACGAGCAGTACTTC. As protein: CASSLVTGGPYEQYF.

The CDR3 sequence is CASSVEVVRGTQYF. CDR3 nucleotides: TGTGCCAGCAGCGTAGAGGTAGTAAGAGGTACGCAGTATTTT. The chain joins TRBV9 to TRBJ2-3; D not certain. The germline V gene has CDR1 SGDLS and CDR2 YYNGEE. The CDR3 sequence is 14 residues long. Trimming took off 0 bases at V and 8 bases at J, with 13 bases between the two ends.

The CDR3 spells CASSESWTGGTDTQYF. CDR3 nucleotides: TGTGCCAGCAGTGAAAGCTGGACAGGGGGCACAGATACGCAGTATTTT. V is TRBV25-1 and J is TRBJ2-3; TRBD1 agrees at 9 bases. CDR1 and CDR2 from the germline V gene are MGHDK and SYGVNS. The junction had 4 bases not matched to a gene; V was cut back by 2 bases and J by 1 base. This CDR3 is 16 amino acids long.